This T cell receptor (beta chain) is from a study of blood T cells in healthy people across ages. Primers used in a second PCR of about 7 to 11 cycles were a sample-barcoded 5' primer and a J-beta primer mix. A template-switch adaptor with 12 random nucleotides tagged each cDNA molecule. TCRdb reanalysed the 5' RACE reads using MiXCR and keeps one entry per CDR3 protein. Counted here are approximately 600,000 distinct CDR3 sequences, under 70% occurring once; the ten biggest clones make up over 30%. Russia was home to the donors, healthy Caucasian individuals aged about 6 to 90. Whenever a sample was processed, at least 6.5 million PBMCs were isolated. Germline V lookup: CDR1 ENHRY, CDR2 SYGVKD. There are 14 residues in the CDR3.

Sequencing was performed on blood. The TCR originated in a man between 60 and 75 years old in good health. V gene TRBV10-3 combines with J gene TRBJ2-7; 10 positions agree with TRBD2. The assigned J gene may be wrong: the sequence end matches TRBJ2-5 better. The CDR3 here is CAIGQRGGEETQYF. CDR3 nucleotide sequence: TGTGCCATCGGCCAGCGGGGGGGGGAAGAGACCCAGTACTTC.